This TCR beta chain emerged from a study of T cell responses to AZD1222 COVID-19 vaccine. The study, taken as a whole, reports: Spike-wide vaccine-associated CD4 TCRs dominated at 160-218 and 743-854. The donor cohort was predominantly white British with a female majority, and clonal diversity may have been underestimated.

Turning to this clone: Its antigen is unidentified.

Using immunoSEQ multiplex PCR, the repertoire was profiled, and TCRdb retains in-frame clones only, with some absent. The sample comprises 110,000 to 150,000 clones, 75% to 90% of which are singletons, and about 1.5% rests with the top ten. V shed 9 bases and J shed 7 bases, with 13 bases lying between them. The CDR3 loop spans 13 amino acids. The germline CDR1 and CDR2 sequences are MDHEN and SYDVKM. This chain connects TRBV28 to TRBJ1-6; no firm D call. This sample comprised peripheral blood, obtained on day 0 of AZD1222 vaccination. This TCR was sampled from an adult in good health. This chain's CDR3 is CASMEVPNSPLHF. The DNA of the CDR3 is TGTGCCAGTATGGAGGTACCGAATTCACCCCTCCACTTT.